These 26 T cell receptor beta chains share one sample of origin, sequenced in a study of blood T cell repertoires in COVID-19. The repertoire was sequenced with immunoSEQ multiplex PCR; TCRdb's copy has only in-frame clones and lacks some. The sample holds more than 100,000 clones, around 87% seen once. The sample taken for sequencing was peripheral blood. These receptors were collected from a woman in her 70s with acute or convalescent COVID-19.

The chain recombines TRBV19 with TRBJ2-3; 7 nucleotides align to TRBD2. The CDR3 extends over 15 amino acids. The V gene end was trimmed by 10 bases and the J gene end by 0 bases; junction bases not matched to a gene: 10. From germline, CDR1 is LNHDA and CDR2 SQIVND (reference sequence). The CDR3 region has the DNA TGTGCCACCAGTCCGGGGAGGGGTAGCACAGATACGCAGTATTTT. Amino acid sequence: CATSPGRGSTDTQYF.

This rearrangement joins TRBV27 to TRBJ1-5; 11 bases fit TRBD1. Germline V gives CDR1 MNHEY, CDR2 SMNVEV (reference sequence). The CDR3 contains 12 residues. J was trimmed by 7 bases and V by 9 bases; bases with no gene match: 2. CDR3: CASGTGGQPQHF. The CDR3 DNA is TGTGCCAGTGGGACAGGGGGGCAGCCCCAGCATTTT.

This clone was counted a few times. The CDR3 DNA reads TGTGCCAGCAGTACAGGGGACTATGGCTACACCTTC. This sequence encodes CASSTGDYGYTF. The chain is built from TRBV28 and TRBJ1-2; TRBD1 agrees at 7 bases. From germline, CDR1 is MDHEN and CDR2 SYDVKM. Trimming cost V 5 bases and J 3 bases; bases outside gene matches: 0. The CDR3 runs to 12 residues.

This chain uses TRBV9 with TRBJ2-1, with D perhaps matching TRBD2 (5 bases). CDR3 length: 17 residues. CDR1 and CDR2 from the germline V gene are SGDLS and YYNGEE. V lost 1 base, J lost 0 bases, and 14 bases lay in between. The CDR3 sequence: CASSVTTQRSSYNEQFF. CDR3 bases: TGTGCCAGCAGCGTAACCACTCAGCGGAGCTCCTACAATGAGCAGTTCTTC. The full variable domain, its missing parts supplied by reference TRBV9 and TRBJ2-1, is DSGVTQTPKHLITATGQRVTLRCSPRSGDLSVYWYQQSLDQGLQFLIQYYNGEERAKGNILERFSAQQFPDLHSELNLSSLELGDSALYFCASSVTTQRSSYNEQFFGPGTRLTVL.

The CDR3 is CASSRAAGQETQYF. The CDR3 DNA is TGTGCCAGCAGCCGAGCAGCCGGGCAAGAGACCCAGTACTTC. The rearrangement uses TRBV3-1 (or the pseudogene TRBV3-2) and TRBJ2-5, with no clear D. CDR1 and CDR2 (germline): LGHDT, YNNKEL (reference sequence). V lost 4 bases to trimming and J lost 2 bases, with 11 bases between them. The CDR3 extends over 14 amino acids.

On this clone itself: An end of the junction differs from the germline gene, which may be a read error. This chain links TRBV5-4 with TRBJ1-1; D is uncertain. The CDR3 contains 16 residues. Germline CDR1 and CDR2: SGHNT and YYREEE (reference sequence). CDR3 DNA: TGTGCCAACAGCCCAAACCTGGGGAGCCGAGGAACTGAAGCTTTCTTT. It encodes CANSPNLGSRGTEAFF.

This sequence joins TRBV18 and TRBJ2-5, with unresolved D. V lost 0 bases and J lost 5, with 16 bases in between. Germline assignment: CDR1 KGHSH and CDR2 LQKENI. The CDR3 contains 16 residues. In DNA, the CDR3 is TGTGCCAGCTCACCACCGTTTAACAGCCTTGGGGAGACCCAGTACTTC. Its protein is CASSPPFNSLGETQYF.

The chain links TRBV28 to TRBJ1-2, with 8 positions matching TRBD1. Per germline, CDR1 MDHEN and CDR2 SYDVKM. The CDR3 is made up of 16 amino acids. V lost 4 bases to trimming and J lost 0 bases; unmatched junction nucleotides: 7. The CDR3 reads CASSSGGTGTNYGYTF. In DNA form, the CDR3 reads TGTGCCAGCAGTTCCGGGGGGACAGGCACTAACTATGGCTACACCTTC.

The chain carries TRBV5-1 and TRBJ1-1; D ambiguous. The CDR3 contains 15 residues. V was cut by 4 bases and J by 4 bases, with 17 bases left in between. Germline V gene data show CDR1 as SGHRS and CDR2 as YFSETQ. The CDR3 reads CASSTSVGQVTEAFF. In DNA form, the CDR3 reads TGCGCCAGCAGCACCTCCGTGGGTCAGGTCACTGAAGCTTTCTTT.

The chain is built from TRBV5-4 and TRBJ2-1; no firm D call. The ends were cut back, 6 bases at V and 0 bases at J, with 10 bases in the middle. Looked up from germline, CDR1 is SGHNT and CDR2 is YYREEE (reference sequence). The CDR3 extends over 14 amino acids. The CDR3 region is CASTPSVSYNEQFF. The CDR3 nucleotides are TGTGCCAGCACCCCGTCCGTCTCCTACAATGAGCAGTTCTTC.

J is TRBJ2-2 and V is TRBV19; 8 nucleotides match TRBD2. Germline V CDR1 and CDR2: LNHDA, SQIVND (reference sequence). The V segment lost 4 bases and the J segment 4 bases; nucleotides outside the gene matches: 8. The CDR3 spans 16 residues. In nucleotides, the CDR3 is TGTGCCAGTAGTACGGCGGGAGGCCGATTCACCGGGGAGCTGTTTTTT. Translating gives CASSTAGGRFTGELFF.

The V gene is TRBV29-1, the J gene TRBJ2-7, with a tentative D call TRBD2 (6 bases). This CDR3 has 12 residues. Trimming left V 1 base short and J 6 bases short, with 10 bases between. Germline V gene sequence: CDR1 SQVTM, CDR2 ANQGSEA. The CDR3 bases are TGCAGCGTTGAAGCCGGGGGACCCGAGCAGTACTTC. Its translation: CSVEAGGPEQYF.

The genes are TRBV28 and TRBJ1-5, with 10 bases fitting TRBD1. Germline CDR1 reads MDHEN; CDR2 reads SYDVKM. The CDR3 loop spans 16 amino acids. Unmatched junction bases numbered 10, after V lost 6 bases and J lost 5 bases. Here the CDR3 reads CASSLRDRGQYQPQHF. CDR3 nucleotides: TGTGCCAGCAGCCTCCGGGACAGGGGCCAATATCAGCCCCAGCATTTT.

The genes are TRBV5-1 and TRBJ1-1, with 11 positions matching TRBD1. Trimming took 4 bases from V and 10 from J; bases not matched to a gene: 3. Germline V gene sequence: CDR1 SGHRS, CDR2 YFSETQ. CDR3 length: 12 amino acids. DNA of the CDR3: TGCGCCAGCAGCCTCGGGACAGGGGGAGCTTTCTTT. Encoded protein: CASSLGTGGAFF.

The V call is TRBV14, the J call TRBJ2-2; D remains ambiguous. From germline, CDR1 is SGHDN and CDR2 FVKESK. V was pared by 4 bases and J by 7 bases, with 10 bases between. This CDR3 has 13 amino acids. The CDR3, as DNA: TGTGCCAGCAGCCCCCACAGAGTCGGGGAGCTGTTTTTT. Translated, it gives CASSPHRVGELFF.

The table lists this clone with a few counts. The chain couples TRBV4-1 to TRBJ2-1; D not resolved. This CDR3 is built from 14 residues. Looked up from germline, CDR1 is MGHRA and CDR2 is YSYEKL. Trimming removed 0 bases from V and 8 bases from J, with 11 bases in between. CDR3 DNA: TGCGCCAGCAGCCAAGAGCGGCTATCCGATGAGCAGTTCTTC. It is translated as CASSQERLSDEQFF.

V usage is TRBV5-1 and J usage is TRBJ1-5; D remains unclear. V was pared by 4 bases and J by 0 bases, with 11 bases between. CDR1 and CDR2 from the germline V gene are SGHRS and YFSETQ. The CDR3 loop spans 15 amino acids. The CDR3 DNA follows: TGCGCCAGCAGCCCGGGAGAGTATAGCAATCAGCCCCAGCATTTT. This sequence encodes CASSPGEYSNQPQHF.

J is TRBJ2-1 and V is TRBV24-1; TRBD2 matches 11 bases. The ends lost 4 bases at V and 5 bases at J; junction bases unmatched: 9. This CDR3 is built from 17 residues. The germline gives CDR1 KGHDR, CDR2 SFDVKD. CDR3 amino acids: CATSDPGLAGGHNEQFF. In DNA form, the CDR3 reads TGTGCCACCAGTGACCCCGGGCTAGCGGGGGGCCACAATGAGCAGTTCTTC.

Comment on this clone: At one end, the junction sequence differs from germline, possibly due to a read error. V and J are TRBV7-7 and TRBJ2-2; the D is unclear. The germline CDR1 and CDR2 sequences are SSHAT and FNYEAQ (reference sequence). This CDR3 is 13 amino acids long. CDR3 sequence reads: CASSPSASGELFF. Written as DNA, the CDR3 is TGTGCTAGCAGCCCCTCAGCGTCCGGGGAGCTGTTTTTT.

The chain carries TRBV7-9 and TRBJ2-7; D might be TRBD1 (5 bases). The germline V gene has CDR1 SEHNR and CDR2 FQNEAQ (reference sequence). V gave up 2 bases and J gave up 5 bases, with 13 bases separating them. The CDR3 runs 14 residues. CDR3 sequence reads: CASSLRQGRDEQYF. For the CDR3, the DNA is TGTGCCAGCAGCTTACGCCAGGGAAGGGACGAGCAGTACTTC.

The CDR3 spells CASRGLVPNYGYTF. The CDR3, as DNA: TGTGCCAGCAGGGGCTTAGTACCCAACTATGGCTACACCTTC. This rearrangement joins TRBV6-5 to TRBJ1-2, with D unresolved. Per germline, CDR1 MNHEY and CDR2 SVGAGI. Trimming stripped 6 bases from V and 2 bases from J, with 13 bases between. The CDR3 has 14 residues.

The chain has TRBV10-3 and TRBJ1-5; 9 nucleotides match TRBD1. V lost 9 bases to trimming and J lost 3 bases; unmatched junction nucleotides: 6. Germline V gives CDR1 ENHRY, CDR2 SYGVKD. This CDR3 contains 14 residues. CDR3 region: CAISRDRANQPQHF. The CDR3 region has the DNA TGTGCCATTAGTCGGGACAGGGCCAATCAGCCCCAGCATTTT.

The chain links TRBV7-9 to TRBJ2-5; D is ambiguous. Germline V gene lookup returns CDR1 SEHNR and CDR2 FQNEAQ (reference sequence). V dropped 10 bases and J dropped 7 bases, with 10 bases sitting between them. The CDR3 extends over 10 amino acids. CDR3 region: CATLAGTQYF. CDR3 sequence (DNA): TGTGCCACCCTGGCAGGGACCCAGTACTTC.

Only one count was recorded for this clone. The rearrangement joins TRBV5-1 to TRBJ1-1; TRBD1 matches at 7 bases. The length of the CDR3 is 15 residues. The ends lost 4 bases at V and 4 bases at J; junction bases unmatched: 10. The germline V gene encodes CDR1 SGHRS and CDR2 YFSETQ. The chain's CDR3 is CASSRQGPGGTEAFF. The CDR3, as DNA: TGCGCCAGCAGCAGACAAGGACCAGGGGGCACTGAAGCTTTCTTT.

The gene calls are TRBV27 and TRBJ1-6; 7 positions match TRBD1. There are 17 residues in the CDR3. From germline, CDR1 is MNHEY and CDR2 SMNVEV (reference sequence). With 4 bases clipped from V and 5 bases from J, the junction kept 11 bases outside the gene matches. The CDR3 region has the DNA TGTGCCAGCAGTTCGTCTCTACAACAGGGGAATAATTCACCCCTCCACTTT. Protein sequence: CASSSSLQQGNNSPLHF.

The CDR3 DNA reads TGTGCCAGCAGCCGACAGGCCGACACTGAAGCTTTCTTT. Its protein is CASSRQADTEAFF. The rearrangement links TRBV3-1 (or the pseudogene TRBV3-2) to TRBJ1-1, with D possibly TRBD1 on 6 matching bases. Germline CDR1 reads LGHDT; CDR2 reads YNNKEL (reference sequence). The CDR3 totals 13 residues. Trimming pared 4 bases from V and 3 bases from J, leaving 9 bases between.